The 25 T cell receptor beta chains presented below share a single source sample, sequenced in a study of blood T cells in healthy people across ages. A second roughly 6 to 11 cycle PCR used barcoded and J-beta primers. MiXCR, run by TCRdb on the 5' RACE reads, gives a single entry per CDR3 protein. The table has 850,000 to 1,000,000 distinct CDR3 sequences, roughly 47% seen once. Material for sequencing was blood. These receptors all come from a woman aged 55 to 70 in good health.

Details on this clonotype: A junction end diverges from the germline sequence, so it may reflect a read error. The chain joins TRBV29-1 to TRBJ2-3, with D possibly being TRBD1 (5 bases). There are 17 residues in the CDR3. Per the germline V gene, CDR1 is SQVTM and CDR2 is ANQGSEA. The CDR3 loop reads CSVKHMGRTVYTGTQYF. The CDR3 DNA reads TGCAGCGTTAAACATATGGGCAGGACCGTCTACACAGGTACGCAGTATTTT.

V gene TRBV5-4 combines with J gene TRBJ2-5, with 10 bases fitting TRBD2. The CDR3 is 17 residues long. Germline assignment: CDR1 SGHNT and CDR2 YYREEE (reference sequence). The ends lost 0 bases at V and 4 bases at J; junction bases unmatched: 9. In DNA, the CDR3 is TGTGCCAGCAGCTTGGGGGGGCTAGCGGGAGACACAGAGACCCAGTACTTC. It is translated as CASSLGGLAGDTETQYF. The whole variable domain, remainder taken from reference TRBV5-4 and TRBJ2-5, is ETGVTQSPTHLIKTRGQQVTLRCSSQSGHNTVSWYQQALGQGPQFIFQYYREEENGRGNFPPRFSGLQFPNYSSELNVNALELDDSALYLCASSLGGLAGDTETQYFGPGTRLLVL.

This clonotype has only a few counts. This chain links TRBV6-2 or TRBV6-3 with TRBJ2-7, with D perhaps TRBD2 (6 bases). Trimming took off 7 bases at V and 4 bases at J, with 17 bases between the two ends. Germline values: CDR1 MNHEY, CDR2 SVGEGT. This CDR3 region has 14 residues. The CDR3 is CASTQPGEIYEQYF. In DNA, the CDR3 is TGTGCCAGCACCCAACCGGGGGAGATATACGAGCAGTACTTC.

This sequence joins TRBV7-2 and TRBJ1-1; TRBD1 might be the D (6 bases). There are 15 residues in the CDR3. CDR1 is SGHTA, CDR2 FQGNSA, per germline. V shed 1 base and J shed 4 bases, with 13 bases lying between them. This CDR3 is CASSLEDSLRTEAFF. For the CDR3, the DNA is TGTGCCAGCAGCTTAGAGGACAGTCTACGCACTGAAGCTTTCTTT. Full variable domain (remainder filled in from reference TRBV7-2 and TRBJ1-1): GAGVSQSPSNKVTEKGKDVELRCDPISGHTALYWYRQSLGQGLEFLIYFQGNSAPDKSGLPSDRFSAERTGGSVSTLTIQRTQQEDSAVYLCASSLEDSLRTEAFFGQGTRLTVV.

J is TRBJ2-5 and V is TRBV29-1; 9 bases match TRBD1. The closer fit of TRBJ2-7 to the DNA end suggests the J call may be wrong. CDR1 is SQVTM and CDR2 is ANQGSEA in the germline V gene. This CDR3 comprises 14 residues. The CDR3 region has the DNA TGCAGCGTTGAAGATGGGACAGGGTGGGGCGAGCAGTACTTC. This sequence encodes CSVEDGTGWGEQYF.

The genes are TRBV11-2 and TRBJ2-7; D is ambiguous. V lost 3 bases, J lost 2 bases, and 11 bases lay in between. Germline CDR1 is SGHAT and CDR2 is FQNNGV. The CDR3 spans 14 residues. In DNA form, the CDR3 reads TGTGCCAGCAGCTTCCGAGACGGAGCCTACGAGCAGTACTTC. Amino acid sequence: CASSFRDGAYEQYF.

This clonotype appeared a few times. This chain links TRBV5-1 with TRBJ2-7; no firm D call. CDR1 and CDR2 from the germline V gene are SGHRS and YFSETQ. The CDR3 is made up of 14 amino acids. Trimming took off 0 bases at V and 2 bases at J, with 9 bases between the two ends. The CDR3 DNA follows: TGCGCCAGCAGCTTGGGACCAGAGGCCTACGAGCAGTACTTC. The encoded protein is CASSLGPEAYEQYF.

This clonotype was picked up a small number of times. CDR3 sequence reads: CASSLRAGSLSGNTIYF. In DNA, the CDR3 is TGTGCCAGCAGTTTAAGGGCAGGGAGCCTCTCTGGAAACACCATATATTTT. The chain employs TRBV27 and TRBJ1-3; perhaps TRBD1 as D (5 bases). CDR3 length equals 17 residues. The V gene's germline CDR1 is MNHEY and CDR2 SMNVEV (reference sequence). Deletions cut 2 bases from V and 0 bases from J, with 14 bases between.

The table lists this clonotype with a few counts. The chain links TRBV12-3 or TRBV12-4 to TRBJ2-7; D gene ambiguous. Trimming removed 2 bases at V and 3 bases at J, with 8 bases between. This CDR3 is built from 13 residues. CDR3 DNA sequence: TGTGCCAGCAGTTTAAACAGCCACTACGAGCAGTACTTC. Its protein product is CASSLNSHYEQYF.

The chain has TRBV15 and TRBJ1-4; TRBD1 might be the D (5 bases). Germline CDR1 reads LNHNV; CDR2 reads YYDKDF (reference sequence). Trimming pared 0 bases from V and 8 bases from J, leaving 13 bases between. This CDR3 is 15 amino acids long. For the CDR3, the DNA is TGTGCCACCAGCAGAGATCAGGGTAGAAGCGAAAAACTGTTTTTT. The encoded protein is CATSRDQGRSEKLFF.

As DNA, the CDR3 is TGTGCCAGCAGTCAGGGTTCGTCCAAAAACATTCAGTACTTC. Protein product: CASSQGSSKNIQYF. This chain connects TRBV27 to TRBJ2-4; a weak D match, TRBD1 (5 bases). This CDR3 spans 14 amino acids. CDR1 is MNHEY, CDR2 SMNVEV, per germline (reference sequence). V lost 5 bases, J lost 2 bases, and 10 bases lay in between.

This chain connects TRBV12-3 or TRBV12-4 to TRBJ2-3, with 12 bases identical to TRBD2. J lost 2 bases, V lost 0 bases, and 9 bases had no gene match. The CDR3 has 19 residues. The CDR3 DNA reads TGTGCCAGCAGTTTAGCGCTGACTAGCGGGAGAGGTATCACAGATACGCAGTATTTT. Translating gives CASSLALTSGRGITDTQYF.

CDR3 coding DNA: TGCAGCGTTGAAGATTCCTTTTCCCAGGGGAGGAGATATGGCTACACCTTC. It translates to CSVEDSFSQGRRYGYTF. The rearrangement uses TRBV29-1 and TRBJ1-2, with a possible D match to TRBD1 (6 bases). This CDR3 contains 17 residues. The germline CDR1 and CDR2 sequences are SQVTM and ANQGSEA. Trimming took off 0 bases at V and 5 bases at J, with 22 bases between the two ends.

This clonotype was picked up many times. One junction end does not reproduce the germline sequence, and a read error may be involved. V is TRBV9 and J is TRBJ2-7, with a possible D match to TRBD1 (6 bases). Germline CDR1 reads SGDLS; CDR2 reads YYNGEE. The CDR3 length is 13 residues. The CDR3 spells CASSVGGSYEQYF. CDR3 coding DNA: TGTGCCAGCAGTGTAGGGGGCTCCTACGAGCAGTACTTC.

This clonotype was observed a handful of times. The chain employs TRBV20-1 and TRBJ2-5, with a tentative D call TRBD2 (6 bases). This CDR3 spans 14 amino acids. V was cut by 5 bases and J by 11 bases, with 24 bases left in between. Germline V lookup: CDR1 DFQATT, CDR2 SNEGSKA (reference sequence). CDR3 residues: CSAWEREVRREQYF. CDR3 DNA sequence: TGCAGTGCTTGGGAGAGGGAAGTTCGGAGGGAGCAGTACTTC.

This clonotype has only one observation. The rearrangement links TRBV7-2 to TRBJ2-7; 8 bases match TRBD1. The germline V gene encodes CDR1 SGHTA and CDR2 FQGNSA. V lost 7 bases, J lost 3 bases, and 8 bases stayed unmatched. The CDR3 loop spans 14 amino acids. The CDR3 DNA follows: TGTGCCAGCACCCGGGACAGGAACTTCTACGAGCAGTACTTC. Translated, it gives CASTRDRNFYEQYF.

This sequence joins TRBV7-9 and TRBJ1-5; D not resolved. Germline V lookup: CDR1 SEHNR, CDR2 FQNEAQ (reference sequence). There are 14 residues in the CDR3. Trimming stripped 1 base from V and 5 bases from J, with 9 bases between. CDR3 DNA sequence: TGTGCCAGCAGCTTAGGGGCCCGGGATCAGCCCCAGCATTTT. It encodes CASSLGARDQPQHF.

This clonotype was observed a few times. The chain joins TRBV14 to TRBJ2-3; no firm D call. V was clipped by 3 bases and J by 0 bases, with 10 bases between them. CDR1 SGHDN and CDR2 FVKESK come from the germline V gene. This CDR3 contains 15 residues. CDR3 nucleotides: TGTGCCAGCAGCCAGTGGGGATCGAGCACAGATACGCAGTATTTT. It translates to CASSQWGSSTDTQYF. Drawing the rest from reference TRBV14 and TRBJ2-3, the complete variable domain is EAGVTQFPSHSVIEKGQTVTLRCDPISGHDNLYWYRRVMGKEIKFLLHFVKESKQDESGMPNNRFLAERTGGTYSTLKVQPAELEDSGVYFCASSQWGSSTDTQYFGPGTRLTVL.

The gene calls are TRBV7-9 and TRBJ2-6; D not resolved. CDR1 and CDR2 (germline): SEHNR, FQNEAQ (reference sequence). Trimming took off 5 bases at V and 1 base at J, with 9 bases between the two ends. This CDR3 has 15 residues. The CDR3 loop reads CASSKYRSGANVLTF. CDR3 in DNA: TGTGCCAGCAGCAAGTACCGATCTGGGGCCAACGTCCTGACTTTC. The whole variable domain, remainder taken from reference TRBV7-9 and TRBJ2-6, is DTGVSQNPRHKITKRGQNVTFRCDPISEHNRLYWYRQTLGQGPEFLTYFQNEAQLEKSRLLSDRFSAERPKGSFSTLEIQRTEQGDSAMYLCASSKYRSGANVLTFGAGSRLTVL.

The chain recombines TRBV28 with TRBJ2-1, with 9 nucleotides matching TRBD2. V lost 7 bases, J lost 10 bases, and 2 bases stayed unmatched. This CDR3 has 11 amino acids. Looked up from germline, CDR1 is MDHEN and CDR2 is SYDVKM. CDR3 nucleotides: TGTGCCAGCACGACTAGCGGAGAGCAGTTCTTC. This encodes CASTTSGEQFF.

A few counts support this clonotype. This sequence joins TRBV7-2 and TRBJ2-6; tentatively, D is TRBD1 (6 bases). Trimming took 5 bases from V and 9 from J, leaving 14 bases between them. CDR3 size: 14 residues. Germline loops: CDR1 SGHTA, CDR2 FQGNSA. CDR3 sequence: CASSQTGTFNVLTF. The CDR3 DNA is TGTGCCAGCAGCCAAACCGGGACATTCAACGTCCTGACTTTC.

This chain joins TRBV4-1 and TRBJ2-7; 8 positions match TRBD2. Germline lookup yields CDR1 MGHRA and CDR2 YSYEKL. The CDR3 is made up of 15 amino acids. The ends lost 4 bases at V and 3 bases at J; junction bases unmatched: 8. DNA for the CDR3: TGCGCCAGCAGCCTCGCCGGGACTAGGGTCTACGAGCAGTACTTC. Translation gives CASSLAGTRVYEQYF.

This chain links TRBV6-1 with TRBJ2-7; possible D gene TRBD2, 6 bases. The CDR3 spans 12 residues. V was clipped by 7 bases and J by 4 bases, with 11 bases between them. Germline V lookup: CDR1 MNHNS, CDR2 SASEGT. The CDR3 here is CASKAGFYEQYF. CDR3 DNA: TGTGCCAGCAAGGCGGGATTTTACGAGCAGTACTTC.

The chain uses TRBV9 and TRBJ2-7; D is unresolved. Germline lookup yields CDR1 SGDLS and CDR2 YYNGEE. The V end was cut by 0 bases, the J end by 4 bases, with 11 bases between. This CDR3 is 14 amino acids long. This chain's CDR3 is CASSVEVSSYEQYF. The CDR3 DNA sequence: TGTGCCAGCAGCGTAGAGGTTAGCTCTTACGAGCAGTACTTC.

J is TRBJ1-1 and V is TRBV5-5; no clear D gene. Germline CDR1 SGHKS, CDR2 YYEKEE (reference sequence). The V end was cut by 4 bases, the J end by 1 base, with 11 bases between. This CDR3 contains 14 residues. Here the CDR3 reads CASSPPSGNTEAFF. The CDR3 bases are TGTGCCAGCAGCCCCCCATCTGGGAACACTGAAGCTTTCTTT. The whole variable domain, remainder taken from reference TRBV5-5 and TRBJ1-1, is DAGVTQSPTHLIKTRGQQVTLRCSPISGHKSVSWYQQVLGQGPQFIFQYYEKEERGRGNFPDRFSARQFPNYSSELNVNALLLGDSALYLCASSPPSGNTEAFFGQGTRLTVV.